This entry lists 30 T cell receptor beta chains sequenced from one sample in a study of metastatic and nonmetastatic thyroid tumors. Every patient underwent thyroid surgery untreated. TCRdb re-called the PCR reads through MiXCR. The sample yields around 28,000 clones, roughly 30% seen once. The sequencing input was blood. The receptors were sampled from a female donor with papillary thyroid cancer or a benign thyroid nodule (not recorded which). Some clones in this sample may be carry-over from other donors' samples.

The rearrangement joins TRBV5-6 to TRBJ2-7; D unclear. The CDR3 extends over 14 amino acids. The V end lost 6 bases, the J end lost 3 bases, and 16 bases lay between the germline ends. Germline CDR1 is SGHDT and CDR2 is YYEEEE. CDR3 sequence (DNA): TGTGCCAGCACCGAACGTCCGGAGAGCTACGAGCAGTACTTC. This codes for CASTERPESYEQYF.

By its share, this clone is medium-sized. V and J are TRBV6-1 and TRBJ1-5; TRBD1 might be the D (6 bases). V dropped 4 bases and J dropped 3 bases, with 13 bases sitting between them. CDR3 size: 15 residues. Germline V gene data show CDR1 as MNHNS and CDR2 as SASEGT. The chain's CDR3 is CASSVSQGPNQPQHF. CDR3 nucleotide sequence: TGTGCCAGCAGTGTGTCCCAGGGGCCCAATCAGCCCCAGCATTTT.

The rearrangement joins TRBV9 to TRBJ2-3, with D perhaps given as TRBD1 or TRBD2 (6 bases each). Germline CDR1 and CDR2: SGDLS and YYNGEE. The CDR3 loop spans 14 amino acids. The V end lost 2 bases, the J end lost 2 bases, and 9 bases lay between the germline ends. CDR3 loop: CASSVRGLTDTQYF. CDR3 nucleotides: TGTGCCAGCAGCGTCCGGGGGCTCACAGATACGCAGTATTTT. Variable domain in full (rest from reference TRBV9 and TRBJ2-3): DSGVTQTPKHLITATGQRVTLRCSPRSGDLSVYWYQQSLDQGLQFLIQYYNGEERAKGNILERFSAQQFPDLHSELNLSSLELGDSALYFCASSVRGLTDTQYFGPGTRLTVL.

By sample share, this clone is medium-sized. V usage is TRBV6-5 and J usage is TRBJ2-7, with D tentatively TRBD1 or TRBD2 (7 bases each). CDR3 length equals 14 residues. V gave up 4 bases and J gave up 3 bases, with 13 bases separating them. CDR1 is MNHEY and CDR2 is SVGAGI in the germline V gene. CDR3 sequence (DNA): TGTGCCAGCAGTTTGGGGAGGGGGCTCTACGAGCAGTACTTC. This codes for CASSLGRGLYEQYF.

This clone was seen ten or more times. V usage is TRBV24-1 and J usage is TRBJ2-1; TRBD2 matches 8 bases. Germline trimming cut 4 bases from V and 5 bases from J; bases unmatched to any gene: 6. The CDR3 sequence is 15 residues long. The germline V gene has CDR1 KGHDR and CDR2 SFDVKD. CDR3 coding DNA: TGTGCCACCAGTGAGAGCGGGGGCAGAAACAATGAGCAGTTCTTC. Protein sequence: CATSESGGRNNEQFF.

This chain uses TRBV9 with TRBJ2-7, with D possibly matching TRBD1 (6 bases). The CDR3 sequence is 13 residues long. Per the germline V gene, CDR1 is SGDLS and CDR2 is YYNGEE. The V end lost 2 bases, the J end lost 2 bases, and 8 bases lay between the germline ends. CDR3: CASSVGQTYEQYF. The CDR3 DNA reads TGTGCCAGCAGCGTGGGACAAACCTACGAGCAGTACTTC.

The rearrangement joins TRBV5-1 to TRBJ2-2; TRBD1 aligns across 7 bases. The germline gives CDR1 SGHRS, CDR2 YFSETQ. The CDR3 runs 16 residues. V trimming: 1 base; J trimming: 0 bases; junction bases outside the gene matches: 3. The CDR3 coding sequence is TGCGCCAGCAGCTTGCAAGGGGGCGCGAACACCGGGGAGCTGTTTTTT. Translating gives CASSLQGGANTGELFF.

Comment on this clone: Other DNA sequences from this sample encode an identical CDR3 as well. The chain recombines TRBV2 with TRBJ1-2; 9 bases fit TRBD1. This CDR3 comprises 17 residues. CDR1 and CDR2 (germline): SNHLY, FYNNEI. V dropped 3 bases and J dropped 0; count of bases not matched to a gene: 8. The CDR3 DNA is TGTGCCAGCAGTGAGGCAACAGGGGGCAAAGCTAACTATGGCTACACCTTC. It yields the protein CASSEATGGKANYGYTF.

Ten or more counts support this clone. This chain joins TRBV6-2 or TRBV6-3 and TRBJ1-5; D is ambiguous. Trimming removed 3 bases from V and 2 bases from J, with 11 bases in between. CDR3 length equals 15 residues. Germline CDR1 and CDR2: MNHEY and SVGEGT. CDR3 coding DNA: TGTGCCAGCAGTTATTTGCAAGGTCGCAATCAGCCCCAGCATTTT. It yields the protein CASSYLQGRNQPQHF.

This clone was seen many times. This chain joins TRBV7-9 and TRBJ2-2; D uncertain. From germline, CDR1 is SEHNR and CDR2 FQNEAQ (reference sequence). Trimming took 1 base from V and 6 from J, leaving 6 bases between them. The CDR3 consists of 13 residues. The CDR3 here is CASSLDTAGELFF. The CDR3 coding sequence is TGTGCCAGCAGCTTAGATACCGCCGGGGAGCTGTTTTTT.

This clone was counted only a few times. CDR3 region: CAITSGGRGEQYF. The CDR3, as DNA: TGTGCCATCACCTCAGGGGGACGAGGCGAGCAGTACTTC. V and J are TRBV10-3 and TRBJ2-7; 7 bases agree with TRBD1. V dropped 7 bases and J dropped 6; count of bases not matched to a gene: 9. CDR1 and CDR2 (germline): ENHRY, SYGVKD. CDR3 length: 13 residues.

This clone was seen a handful of times. This sequence joins TRBV24-1 and TRBJ1-1; D might be TRBD1 (5 bases). CDR1 is KGHDR, CDR2 SFDVKD, per germline. CDR3 length: 11 amino acids. Trimming removed 8 bases from V and 8 bases from J, with 11 bases in between. The CDR3 DNA reads as TGTGCCACCACCAAGGGACGGGAAGCTTTCTTT. This translates into CATTKGREAFF.

Remarks on this clone: At one end, the junction sequence differs from germline, possibly due to a read error. The chain combines TRBV20-1 with TRBJ1-2, with TRBD1 as a possible D gene (5 bases). The CDR3 has 15 residues. Per the germline V gene, CDR1 is DFQATT and CDR2 is SNEGSKA (reference sequence). DNA for the CDR3: TGCAGTCTACCCCCCTTGGGGCGGTTAAGCTATTGCTACACCTTC. Translation gives CSLPPLGRLSYCYTF.

The V and J genes are TRBV20-1 and TRBJ2-1; 11 nucleotides match TRBD2. The CDR3 contains 16 residues. CDR1 is DFQATT, CDR2 SNEGSKA, per germline (reference sequence). With V trimmed by 4 bases and J by 6 bases, 11 bases remained unmatched. The CDR3 DNA reads as TGCAGTGCTAAGGGACTAGCGGAGACCGCGCTCAATGAGCAGTTCTTC. This translates into CSAKGLAETALNEQFF.

This clone appeared a single time. A read error is likely, as this CDR3 ends without the conserved phenylalanine or tryptophan. V is TRBV7-2 and J is TRBJ2-7; D ambiguous. The CDR3 is made up of 14 amino acids. CDR1 is SGHTA and CDR2 is FQGNSA in the germline V gene. V was clipped by 2 bases and J by 0 bases, with 8 bases between them. The CDR3 reads CASSLTDVSYEQYL. The CDR3 DNA follows: TGTGCCAGCAGCTTAACAGACGTCTCCTACGAGCAGTACCTC.

This clone has only a few counts. The V call is TRBV12-3 or TRBV12-4, the J call TRBJ2-6; D is ambiguous. The ends were cut back, 1 base at V and 0 bases at J, with 4 bases in the middle. This CDR3 has 15 amino acids. The CDR3 DNA reads as TGTGCCAGCAGTTTAGTCCTCTCTGGGGCCAACGTCCTGACTTTC. It is translated as CASSLVLSGANVLTF.

The chain employs TRBV6-1 and TRBJ1-1; D unclear. Germline CDR1 reads MNHNS; CDR2 reads SASEGT. This CDR3 is 14 amino acids long. V was trimmed by 6 bases and J by 1 base, leaving 12 bases between them. The CDR3 loop is CASRPPPGNTEAFF. CDR3 in DNA: TGTGCCAGCAGACCTCCCCCAGGGAACACTGAAGCTTTCTTT.

This sequence joins TRBV20-1 and TRBJ2-6; D unresolved. The V gene's germline CDR1 is DFQATT and CDR2 SNEGSKA (reference sequence). V was cut by 1 base and J by 1 base, with 5 bases left in between. The CDR3 is 14 amino acids. CDR3 residues: CSARGGSGANVLTF. The CDR3, as DNA: TGCAGTGCTAGAGGGGGTTCTGGGGCCAACGTCCTGACTTTC.

Notes on this clone: Since the CDR3 does not end with the conserved phenylalanine or tryptophan, this likely comes from a read error. The chain uses TRBV6-1 and TRBJ2-6; maybe TRBD2 (6 bases). This CDR3 has 16 residues. Germline V lookup: CDR1 MNHNS, CDR2 SASEGT. Between the trimmed V and J ends, which lost 5 bases and 7 bases, there was a span of 18 bases. The CDR3 loop reads CASSQVDGRGANVLTY. CDR3 DNA: TGTGCCAGCAGTCAGGTGGACGGGAGAGGTGCCAACGTCCTGACTTAC.

The table lists this clone with many counts. The chain uses TRBV6-4 and TRBJ1-1, with TRBD1 identical over 7 bases. Trimming at V came to 7 bases and at J to 4 bases, leaving 6 bases not matched to a gene. CDR3 size: 13 residues. From germline, CDR1 is MRHNA and CDR2 SNTAGT. The CDR3 coding sequence is TGTGCCAGCAAAACAGGGGACGGCACTGAAGCTTTCTTT. Encoded protein: CASKTGDGTEAFF.

Regarding this clone: Different DNA sequences within this sample yield the same CDR3. The chain is built from TRBV30 and TRBJ2-7, with D unresolved. CDR1 is GTSNPN, CDR2 SVGIG, per germline (reference sequence). V lost 0 bases and J 3 bases, leaving 9 bases between the germline ends. This CDR3 region has 13 residues. The CDR3 is CAWSVGDDYEQYV. CDR3 nucleotide sequence: TGTGCCTGGAGTGTTGGGGATGACTACGAGCAGTACGTC.

This chain uses TRBV7-9 with TRBJ2-5; TRBD2 aligns across 14 bases. This CDR3 spans 15 amino acids. V lost 5 bases, J lost 2 bases, and 1 base stayed unmatched. Germline CDR1 SEHNR, CDR2 FQNEAQ (reference sequence). CDR3 in amino acids: CASSRLAGGQETQYF. The CDR3 nucleotides are TGTGCCAGCAGCCGACTAGCGGGAGGGCAAGAGACCCAGTACTTC.

The sample holds many counts of this clone. The gene calls are TRBV7-8 and TRBJ1-4, with no clear D. V was shortened by 1 base and J by 11 bases, with 14 bases between the two germline ends. Germline V gene sequence: CDR1 SGHVS, CDR2 FQNEAQ. The CDR3 covers 14 residues. CDR3: CASSLEPGLTKLFF. CDR3 sequence (DNA): TGTGCCAGCAGCTTAGAACCGGGCCTCACGAAACTGTTTTTT.

In this sample, this clone turned up a few times. The V gene is TRBV11-2, the J gene TRBJ2-7; unclear D gene. Germline values: CDR1 SGHAT, CDR2 FQNNGV. The V end lost 8 bases, the J end lost 1 base, and 15 bases lay between the germline ends. This CDR3 region has 14 residues. CDR3 sequence (DNA): TGTGCCAGCGGCCACGGTTATAAGTCCTACGAGCAGTACTTC. Its translation: CASGHGYKSYEQYF.

Concerning this clone itself: The junction differs from germline at one of its ends, possibly a read error. The rearrangement links TRBV20-1 to TRBJ2-2; D could derive from TRBD1 or TRBD2 (5 bases each). CDR3 length: 15 residues. CDR1 and CDR2 (germline): DFQATT, SNEGSKA (reference sequence). The chain's CDR3 is CSARDSTDREGEPFF. CDR3 nucleotides: TGCAGTGCTAGAGATAGTACAGACCGAGAAGGGGAGCCGTTTTTT.

This clone was recorded many times. This sequence joins TRBV5-1 and TRBJ2-5, with 7 bases fitting TRBD2. CDR3 length: 14 residues. Per germline, CDR1 SGHRS and CDR2 YFSETQ. With 2 bases clipped from V and 5 bases from J, the junction kept 6 bases outside the gene matches. The CDR3 reads CASSFGGEGETQYF. The DNA of the CDR3 is TGCGCCAGCAGCTTCGGAGGGGAGGGTGAGACCCAGTACTTC. Based on the CDR3 plus reference TRBV5-1 and TRBJ2-5, the full variable domain is KAGVTQTPRYLIKTRGQQVTLSCSPISGHRSVSWYQQTPGQGLQFLFEYFSETQRNKGNFPGRFSGRQFSNSRSEMNVSTLELGDSALYLCASSFGGEGETQYFGPGTRLLVL.

The chain carries TRBV6-1 and TRBJ2-7, with TRBD2 matching 15 bases. From germline, CDR1 is MNHNS and CDR2 SASEGT. The CDR3 runs to 17 residues. The V gene end was trimmed by 5 bases and the J gene end by 2 bases; junction bases not matched to a gene: 7. The CDR3, as DNA: TGTGCCAGCAGTCAGGGACTAGCGGGAGGCCTAACCTACGAGCAGTACTTC. Translation gives CASSQGLAGGLTYEQYF.

This clone was observed a handful of times. The gene calls are TRBV10-3 and TRBJ2-7; 9 bases map to TRBD1. This CDR3 region has 16 residues. CDR1 and CDR2 (germline): ENHRY, SYGVKD. J lost 4 bases, V lost 0 bases, and 7 bases had no gene match. This CDR3 reads CAISESSGTGKYEQYF. The CDR3 bases are TGTGCCATCAGTGAGTCCTCCGGGACAGGGAAGTACGAGCAGTACTTC.

This clone was observed many times. The chain recombines TRBV3-1 with TRBJ2-7; D is uncertain. V lost 3 bases, J lost 2 bases, and 5 bases lay in between. From germline, CDR1 is LGHDT and CDR2 YNNKEL (reference sequence). The CDR3 consists of 12 residues. CDR3 in DNA: TGTGCCAGCAGCCACGAACCCTACGAGCAGTACTTC. This sequence encodes CASSHEPYEQYF.

In its sample, this clone was seen many times. The chain links TRBV20-1 to TRBJ2-1; TRBD2 agrees at 8 bases. The V gene's germline CDR1 is DFQATT and CDR2 SNEGSKA (reference sequence). CDR3 length equals 14 residues. J lost 3 bases, V lost 6 bases, and 7 bases had no gene match. CDR3 nucleotides: TGCAGTGCCAAGACTAGCGTTCACTACAATGAGCAGTTCTTC. It translates to CSAKTSVHYNEQFF.